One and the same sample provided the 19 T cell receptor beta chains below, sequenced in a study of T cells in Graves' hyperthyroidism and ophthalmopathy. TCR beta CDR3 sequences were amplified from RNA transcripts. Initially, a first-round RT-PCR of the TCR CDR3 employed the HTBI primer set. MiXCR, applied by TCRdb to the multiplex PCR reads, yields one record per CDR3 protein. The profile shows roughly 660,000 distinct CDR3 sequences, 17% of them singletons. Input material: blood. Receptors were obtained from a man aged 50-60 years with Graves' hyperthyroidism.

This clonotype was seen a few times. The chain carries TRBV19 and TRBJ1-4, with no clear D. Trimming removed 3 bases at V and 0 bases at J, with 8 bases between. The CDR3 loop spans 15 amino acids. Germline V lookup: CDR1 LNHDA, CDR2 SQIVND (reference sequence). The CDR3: CASSIQGSTNEKLFF. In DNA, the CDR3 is TGTGCCAGTAGTATCCAAGGATCAACTAATGAAAAACTGTTTTTT.

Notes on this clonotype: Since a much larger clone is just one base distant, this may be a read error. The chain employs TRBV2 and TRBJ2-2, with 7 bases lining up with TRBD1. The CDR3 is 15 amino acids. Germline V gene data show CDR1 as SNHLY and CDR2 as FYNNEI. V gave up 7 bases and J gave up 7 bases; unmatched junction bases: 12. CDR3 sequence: CASTRGAGGSGELFF. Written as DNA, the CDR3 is TGTGCCAGCACGAGAGGAGCAGGGGGTAGCGGGGAGCTGTTTTTT.

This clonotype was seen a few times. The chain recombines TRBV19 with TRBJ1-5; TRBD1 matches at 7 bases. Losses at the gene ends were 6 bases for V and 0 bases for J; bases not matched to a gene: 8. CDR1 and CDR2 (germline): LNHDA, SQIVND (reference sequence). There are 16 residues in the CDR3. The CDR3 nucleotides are TGTGCCAGTAGCCGACAGGGTTTATATAGCAATCAGCCCCAGCATTTT. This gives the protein CASSRQGLYSNQPQHF.

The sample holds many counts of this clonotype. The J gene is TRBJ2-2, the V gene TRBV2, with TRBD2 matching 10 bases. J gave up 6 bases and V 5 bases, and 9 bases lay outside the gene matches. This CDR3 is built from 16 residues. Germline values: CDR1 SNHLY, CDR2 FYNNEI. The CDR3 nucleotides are TGTGCCAGCAGTTTCCGGCTAGCGGGAGTATCCGGGGAGCTGTTTTTT. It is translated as CASSFRLAGVSGELFF.

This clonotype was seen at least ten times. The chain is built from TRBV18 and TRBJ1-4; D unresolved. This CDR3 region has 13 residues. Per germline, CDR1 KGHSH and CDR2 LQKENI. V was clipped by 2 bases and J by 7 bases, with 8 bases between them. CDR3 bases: TGTGCCAGCTCACCAGAAGGAGTTGAAAAACTGTTTTTT. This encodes CASSPEGVEKLFF.

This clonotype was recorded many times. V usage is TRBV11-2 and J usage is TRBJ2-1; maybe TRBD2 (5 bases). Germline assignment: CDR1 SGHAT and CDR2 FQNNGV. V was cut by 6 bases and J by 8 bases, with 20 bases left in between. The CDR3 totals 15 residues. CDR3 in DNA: TGTGCCAGCAGTCCAACCGGACTTTTATATGATGAGCAGTTCTTC. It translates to CASSPTGLLYDEQFF.

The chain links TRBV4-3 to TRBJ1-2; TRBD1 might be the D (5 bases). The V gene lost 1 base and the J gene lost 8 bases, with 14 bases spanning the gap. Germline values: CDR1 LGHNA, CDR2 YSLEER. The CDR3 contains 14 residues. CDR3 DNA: TGCGCCAGCAGCCAAGTCGGGGCGGCAGAGGGCTACACCTTC. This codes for CASSQVGAAEGYTF.

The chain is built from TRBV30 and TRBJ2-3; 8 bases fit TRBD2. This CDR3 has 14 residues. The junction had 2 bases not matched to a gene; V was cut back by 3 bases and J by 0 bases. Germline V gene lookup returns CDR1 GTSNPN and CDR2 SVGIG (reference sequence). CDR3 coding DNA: TGTGCCTGGAGCGGCGGGGGGAGCACAGATACGCAGTATTTT. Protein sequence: CAWSGGGSTDTQYF.

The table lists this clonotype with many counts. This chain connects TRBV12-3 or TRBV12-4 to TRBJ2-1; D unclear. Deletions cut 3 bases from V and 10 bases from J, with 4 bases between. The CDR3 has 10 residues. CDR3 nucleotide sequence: TGTGCCAGCAGTTTTAGGGAGCAGTTCTTC. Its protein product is CASSFREQFF.

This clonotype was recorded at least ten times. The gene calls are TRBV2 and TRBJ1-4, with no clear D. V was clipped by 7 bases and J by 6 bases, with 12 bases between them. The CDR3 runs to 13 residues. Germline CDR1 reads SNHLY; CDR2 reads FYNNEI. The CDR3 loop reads CASMLFRDEKLFF. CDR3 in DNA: TGTGCCAGCATGTTGTTTAGGGATGAAAAACTGTTTTTT. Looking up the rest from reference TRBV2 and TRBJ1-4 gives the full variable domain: EPEVTQTPSHQVTQMGQEVILRCVPISNHLYFYWYRQILGQKVEFLVSFYNNEISEKSEIFDDQFSVERPDGSNFTLKIRSTKLEDSAMYFCASMLFRDEKLFFGSGTQLSVL.

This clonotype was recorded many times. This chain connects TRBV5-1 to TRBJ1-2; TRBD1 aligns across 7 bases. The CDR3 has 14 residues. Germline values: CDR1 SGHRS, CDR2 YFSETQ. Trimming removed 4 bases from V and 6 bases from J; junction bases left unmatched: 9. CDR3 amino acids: CASSLYTGEDGYTF. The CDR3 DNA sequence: TGCGCCAGCAGCCTGTATACAGGGGAGGATGGCTACACCTTC.

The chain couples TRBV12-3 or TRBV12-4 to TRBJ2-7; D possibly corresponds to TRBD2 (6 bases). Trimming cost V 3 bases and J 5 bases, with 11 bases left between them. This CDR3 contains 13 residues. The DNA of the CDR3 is TGTGCCAGCAGTTTTTACGGGAGCCACGAGCAGTACTTC. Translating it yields CASSFYGSHEQYF.

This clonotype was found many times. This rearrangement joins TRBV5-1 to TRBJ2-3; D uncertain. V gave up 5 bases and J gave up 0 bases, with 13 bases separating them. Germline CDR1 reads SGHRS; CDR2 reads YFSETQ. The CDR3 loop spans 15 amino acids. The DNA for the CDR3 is TGCGCCAGCAGACTTATGCAGAGAAGCACAGATACGCAGTATTTT. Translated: CASRLMQRSTDTQYF.

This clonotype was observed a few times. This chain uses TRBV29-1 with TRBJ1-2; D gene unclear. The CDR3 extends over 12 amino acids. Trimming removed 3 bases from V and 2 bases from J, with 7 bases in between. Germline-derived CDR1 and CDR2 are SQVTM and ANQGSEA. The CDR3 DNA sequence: TGCAGCGTTGAGAGTACAAACTATGGCTACACCTTC. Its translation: CSVESTNYGYTF.

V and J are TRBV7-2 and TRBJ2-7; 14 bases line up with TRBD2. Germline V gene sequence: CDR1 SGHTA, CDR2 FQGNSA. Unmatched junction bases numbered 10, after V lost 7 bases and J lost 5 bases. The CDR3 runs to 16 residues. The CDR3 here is CASIQGRLAGGNEQYF. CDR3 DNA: TGTGCCAGCATCCAAGGGCGACTAGCGGGAGGGAACGAGCAGTACTTC.

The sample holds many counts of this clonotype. CDR3 DNA sequence: TGTGCCAGCAGGAGATACACTGAAGCTTTCTTT. The encoded protein is CASRRYTEAFF. V usage is TRBV28 and J usage is TRBJ1-1; D not resolved. The CDR3 has 11 residues. With 6 bases removed from V and 3 bases from J, the gap between germline ends came to 5 bases. Per germline, CDR1 MDHEN and CDR2 SYDVKM.

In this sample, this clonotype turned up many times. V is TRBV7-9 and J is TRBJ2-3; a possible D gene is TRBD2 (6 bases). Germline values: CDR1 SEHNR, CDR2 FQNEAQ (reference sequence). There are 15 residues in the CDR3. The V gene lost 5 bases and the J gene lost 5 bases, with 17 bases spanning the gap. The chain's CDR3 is CASSGSGGGGDTQYF. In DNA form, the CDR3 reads TGTGCCAGCAGCGGAAGTGGGGGAGGAGGAGATACGCAGTATTTT.

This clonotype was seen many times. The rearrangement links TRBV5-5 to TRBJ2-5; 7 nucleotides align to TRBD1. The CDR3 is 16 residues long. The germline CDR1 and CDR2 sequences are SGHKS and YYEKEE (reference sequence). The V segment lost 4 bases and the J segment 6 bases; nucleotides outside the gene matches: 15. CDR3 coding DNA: TGTGCCAGCAGCCTCACGACAGGGCAGGACGGAAAGACCCAGTACTTC. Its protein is CASSLTTGQDGKTQYF.

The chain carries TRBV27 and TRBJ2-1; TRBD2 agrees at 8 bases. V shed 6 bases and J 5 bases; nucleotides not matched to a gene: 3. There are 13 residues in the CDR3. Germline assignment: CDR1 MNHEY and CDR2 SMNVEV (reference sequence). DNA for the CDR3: TGTGCCAGCAGACTAGCGGCCGACAATGAGCAGTTCTTC. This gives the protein CASRLAADNEQFF.